This TCR beta chain was identified during a study of CD8 T cells in Susac syndrome. Findings and caveats of the study: The Susac syndrome CD4+ T cell repertoires displayed no clonal expansion.

To note about this clonotype: Its antigen is as yet unknown.

RNA totalling roughly 0.5 to 1 ug underwent reverse transcription with random hexamers. TCRdb analysed the immunoSEQ multiplex PCR reads with MiXCR anew, one entry per CDR3 protein. The sample lists about 140,000 distinct CDR3 sequences, roughly 94% occurring once. The CDR3 has 16 amino acids. After removal of 1 base from V and 1 base from J, the junction contained 3 bases not matched to a gene. The germline gives CDR1 SGHNT, CDR2 YYREEE (reference sequence). From blood CD8+ and CD4+ T cells, TCR beta sequences were generated. TEMRA cells were FACS-enriched and CD8+ and CD4+ T cells negatively isolated.

This chain links TRBV5-4 with TRBJ2-5, with TRBD2 identical over 11 bases. The origin of this receptor is a human donor with Susac syndrome. Sequencing input: CD4+ T cells from PBMCs. The CDR3 nucleotides are TGTGCCAGCAGCTTGTCTAGCGGGAGGTTCCAAGAGACCCAGTACTTC. Its protein product is CASSLSSGRFQETQYF.